This is a list of T cell receptor beta chains from one sample in a study of response to subunit inactivated influenza vaccine. TCRdb ran MiXCR on the RT-PCR reads and lists one entry per CDR3 protein. The table lists 550,000 to 800,000 distinct CDR3 sequences, around 14% of them singletons, with around 10% in the top ten. The source was PBMCs from blood, collected 11 to 12 days after vaccination. These receptor sequences come from a man aged 45-65 years who received an inactivated influenza vaccine. CDR3s include the opening cysteine and the closing phenylalanine or tryptophan. Fields, in order: J gene, CDR3 length, D gene, clone size, V gene, CDR3 DNA, CDR3 protein. D genes are given only for firm matches. Clone size, where shown, is once, few, many, or a class for clones that have expanded.

>TRBJ1-5|15|TRBD1|-|TRBV3-1
TGTGCCAGCAGTCCGACAGGGGGCTCGAGTCAGCCCCAGCATTTT
CASSPTGGSSQPQHF
>TRBJ2-7|15|-|-|TRBV9
TGTGCCAGCAGCCTAGGGTCAGGGGACTTCTACGAGCAGTACTTC
CASSLGSGDFYEQYF
>TRBJ2-5|14|TRBD2|-|TRBV20-1
TGCAGTGCTGGGCCACTAGCGGGAGAGGAGACCCAGTACTTC
CSAGPLAGEETQYF
>TRBJ1-4|14|-|few|TRBV6-1
TGTGCCAGCAGTGAATTTGGCCAGGGCGAAAAACTGTTTTTT
CASSEFGQGEKLFF
>TRBJ1-2|13|TRBD1|few|TRBV10-3
TGTGCCATCAAGAGGGACAGGGGATATGGCTACACCTTC
CAIKRDRGYGYTF
>TRBJ1-2|16|TRBD1|few|TRBV3-1
TGTGCCAGCAGCCAAGATTGGGGACAGCCTAGCTATGGCTACACCTTC
CASSQDWGQPSYGYTF
>TRBJ2-5|15|TRBD2|few|TRBV18
TGTGCCAGCTCACCAACGGGAGGGGTGAGAGAGACCCAGTACTTC
CASSPTGGVRETQYF
>TRBJ2-4|13|-|few|TRBV7-9
TGTGCCAGCAGCTTAGATGGGGGCGTTCCTTCACCCTTC
CASSLDGGVPSPF
>TRBJ2-5|16|TRBD2|-|TRBV30
TGTGCCTGGAGTGTACGGGACTACTCTATGCAAGAGACCCAGTACTTC
CAWSVRDYSMQETQYF
>TRBJ2-7|13|-|few|TRBV28
TGTGCCAGCAGTGAACAGGGAAGGTACGAGCAGTACTTC
CASSEQGRYEQYF
>TRBJ1-6|17|-|few|TRBV9
TGTGCCAGCAGCAAAACTCCCGATGACAGGAAGAATTCACCCCTCCACTTT
CASSKTPDDRKNSPLHF
>TRBJ2-1|15|-|-|TRBV28
TGTGCCAGCAGGGACAGCACTAAGCAGTACAATGAGCAGTTCTTC
CASRDSTKQYNEQFF
>TRBJ2-1|16|TRBD2|-|TRBV10-3
TGTGCCATCAGTGAGTCCGGGAGGTCTAGCGGGAGCAAGCAGTTCTTC
CAISESGRSSGSKQFF
>TRBJ1-1|19|-|few|TRBV11-2
TGTGCCAGCAGCTTAGTTGCTTCGCGGACAGCAGATCCCAACACTGAAGCTTTCTTT
CASSLVASRTADPNTEAFF
>TRBJ2-7|14|-|many|TRBV6-1
TGTGCCAGCACCCGGAGCGACGGGGCCTACGAGCAGTACTTC
CASTRSDGAYEQYF
>TRBJ2-1|13|TRBD1|few|TRBV29-1
TGCAGCGCTGGGACAGGGTTCCGAGGGAGGGAGTTCTTC
CSAGTGFRGREFF
>TRBJ1-1|13|-|many|TRBV5-1
TGCGCCAGCAGCCTGACGGGGGAAACTGAAGCTTTCTTT
CASSLTGETEAFF
>TRBJ2-1|16|TRBD1|few|TRBV6-1
TGTGCCAGCGGTCTCCTCCGGGACAGGGTGTACAATGAGCAGTTCTTC
CASGLLRDRVYNEQFF
>TRBJ2-7|15|TRBD2|-|TRBV5-1
TGCGCCAGCAGCTTGGCCCTCGGGGGGTCCTACGAGCAGTACTTC
CASSLALGGSYEQYF
>TRBJ1-2|14|-|many|TRBV20-1
TGCAGTGCTTTAGACAGCCTGACGGGGTATGGCTACACCTTC
CSALDSLTGYGYTF
>TRBJ2-5|15|-|few|TRBV29-1
TGCAGCGTTGACCCCAGGACGGGCGTACAAGAGACCCAGTACTTC
CSVDPRTGVQETQYF
>TRBJ2-1|13|TRBD1|-|TRBV20-1
TGCAGTGCTAGGACAGGGGGCATGGATGAGCAGTTCTTC
CSARTGGMDEQFF
>TRBJ2-1|16|TRBD2|few|TRBV7-3
TGTGCCAGCAGCCCCCATGGGCGGGAGTCATTGAATGAGCAGTTCTTC
CASSPHGRESLNEQFF
>TRBJ2-7|14|-|-|TRBV18
TGTGCCAGCTCAAGGGGTTTTGGGGACTACGAGCAGTACTTC
CASSRGFGDYEQYF
>TRBJ2-7|14|-|-|TRBV11-2
TGTGCCAGCAGCTTAGATGTTGGGGACTACGAGCAGTACTTC
CASSLDVGDYEQYF
>TRBJ1-4|15|-|few|TRBV20-1
TGCAGTGCTAGAGATAAAAGGGGGGGGTATGGGGAACTGTTTTTT
CSARDKRGGYGELFF
>TRBJ2-3|17|-|few|TRBV11-2
TGTGCCAGCAGCTTAGTGTGGCGGGGATCGAGCACAGATACGCAGTATTTT
CASSLVWRGSSTDTQYF
>TRBJ2-7|15|-|-|TRBV6-2/TRBV6-3
TGTGCCAGCAGCGACGGTCGAGGTAGGGCCTACGAGCAGTACTTC
CASSDGRGRAYEQYF
>TRBJ2-7|12|-|many|TRBV18
TGTGCCAGCTCACCAACTGACTACGAGCAGTACTTC
CASSPTDYEQYF
>TRBJ2-3|14|TRBD2|many|TRBV29-1
TGCAGCGTTGAGGGCGGGAGGGCCTTAGATACGCAGTATTTT
CSVEGGRALDTQYF
>TRBJ1-2|15|-|many|TRBV28
TGTGCCAGCAGTTTATTTACCCCAGGGGCCTATGGCTACACCTTC
CASSLFTPGAYGYTF
>TRBJ2-1|18|TRBD2|many|TRBV4-2
TGTGCCAGCAGCCCGATCCTGTCAGCGGGAGGGCTTAGCGATGAGCAGTTCTTC
CASSPILSAGGLSDEQFF
>TRBJ2-2|15|-|few|TRBV7-2
TGTGCCAGCAGCTCGTATCGGGCCCTAACCGGAGAGCTGTTTTTT
CASSSYRALTGELFF
>TRBJ1-2|16|TRBD1|few|TRBV6-1
TGTGCCAGCACGGGTCTCCACGGGACAGATTTGAGAGGCTACACCTTC
CASTGLHGTDLRGYTF
>TRBJ2-2|19|TRBD2|few|TRBV11-2
TGTGCCAGCAGCCCTCGACTAGCGGGAGGGCCACTTGGCGCCGGGGAGCTGTTTTTT
CASSPRLAGGPLGAGELFF
>TRBJ1-2|14|-|-|TRBV12-3/TRBV12-4
TGTGCCAGCAACCCAGACAGGCGGTCCTATGGCTACACCTTC
CASNPDRRSYGYTF
>TRBJ2-1|14|TRBD2|-|TRBV20-1
TGCAGTGCTAGAATACCGGGACTATCGGAGGAGCAGTTCTTC
CSARIPGLSEEQFF